The source of this TCR beta chain is a study of cytomegalovirus exposure and HLA in healthy donors. The PCR made use of 60 Vbeta and 13 Jbeta primers. Measured with immunoSEQ multiplex PCR; TCRdb has only the in-frame clones, and not every one. The sample holds some 130,000 clones, 80% seen once. The germline V gene encodes CDR1 SGDLS and CDR2 YYNGEE. The CDR3 contains 16 residues. V shed 2 bases and J 5 bases; nucleotides not matched to a gene: 9. The V call is TRBV9, the J call TRBJ2-5; TRBD1 aligns across 10 bases. The sequencing input was PBMCs. The sequence derives from a man between 25 and 39 years old in good health and CMV-seronegative. The DNA for the CDR3 is TGTGCCAGCAGCGTCAACCCGACAGGGGGCAGGGAGACCCAGTACTTC. Encoded protein: CASSVNPTGGRETQYF.